A selection of T cell receptor beta chains follows, all from one sample in a study of early T cells in non-severe SARS-CoV-2 infection. TCRdb called the 5' RACE reads again in MiXCR, with one record for every CDR3 protein. Of around 82,000 distinct CDR3 sequences detected, around 10% appear once; the ten largest clones hold over 3.5%. Sequenced: whole blood. These receptors were collected from an adult who was a healthcare worker with PCR-confirmed SARS-CoV-2 infection or an uninfected control (not recorded which). Both conserved end residues are part of each CDR3. The order of the fields is clone size, D gene, J gene, V gene, CDR3 DNA, CDR3 protein. The D gene is left open where the match is weak. A row's size may be missing; if present it is once, few, many or a size class.

size: few; D: TRBD1; J: TRBJ2-7; V: TRBV19; DNA: TGTGCCAGTAGTGCCCGGGACAGTTCCTACGAGCAGTACTTC; CDR3: CASSARDSSYEQYF
size: many; D: TRBD2; J: TRBJ2-3; V: TRBV12-3/TRBV12-4; DNA: TGTGCCAGCAGTTTATGGCGGGGGGGCGCAGATACGCAGTATTTT; CDR3: CASSLWRGGADTQYF
size: few; D: -; J: TRBJ1-6; V: TRBV7-8; DNA: TGTGCCAGCAGCTTAAACAGGGCACGCGGTGGTTCACCCCTCCACTTT; CDR3: CASSLNRARGGSPLHF
size: many; D: -; J: TRBJ2-5; V: TRBV27; DNA: TGTGCCAGCAGTTTCGGGCAGACCCAGTACTTC; CDR3: CASSFGQTQYF
size: -; D: -; J: TRBJ2-7; V: TRBV7-7; DNA: TGTGCTAGCAGCTTAGCGCTTGGACAGAACTACGAGCAGTACTTC; CDR3: CASSLALGQNYEQYF
size: -; D: -; J: TRBJ2-5; V: TRBV5-1; DNA: TGCGCCAGCAGCTTGGGCGCCACCCAAGAGACCCAGTACTTC; CDR3: CASSLGATQETQYF
size: many; D: -; J: TRBJ1-5; V: TRBV20-1; DNA: TGCAGTGCTAGACAGGGGAGTAGCAATCAGCCCCAGCATTTT; CDR3: CSARQGSSNQPQHF
size: -; D: TRBD1; J: TRBJ1-2; V: TRBV6-5; DNA: TGTGCCAGCAGAGAATTCGGAGACAGGGCTGGCTACACCTTC; CDR3: CASREFGDRAGYTF
size: -; D: TRBD1; J: TRBJ2-7; V: TRBV5-1; DNA: TGCGCCAGCAGTTTAGACAGGGGGAGCTCCTACGAGCAGTACTTC; CDR3: CASSLDRGSSYEQYF
size: -; D: -; J: TRBJ1-5; V: TRBV7-7; DNA: TGTGCTAGCAGCTTAGAAAGGAATCAGCCCCAGCATTTT; CDR3: CASSLERNQPQHF
size: many; D: TRBD1; J: TRBJ2-6; V: TRBV3-1; DNA: TGTGCCAGCAGCTTAACAGGGGCCTCTGGGGCCAACGTCCTGACTTTC; CDR3: CASSLTGASGANVLTF
size: -; D: TRBD2; J: TRBJ2-7; V: TRBV3-1; DNA: TGTGCCAGCAGCCAACCCTCTAGCGGGGGTTACGAGCAGTACTTC; CDR3: CASSQPSSGGYEQYF
size: -; D: -; J: TRBJ1-2; V: TRBV25-1; DNA: TGTGCCAGCAGTGCGGAAGTTCCCTCGGCGTGGGGCTATGGCTACACCTTC; CDR3: CASSAEVPSAWGYGYTF
size: few; D: -; J: TRBJ2-2; V: TRBV7-3; DNA: TGTGCCAGCAGACGGGACTTTGGCGGGCAGCTGTTTTTT; CDR3: CASRRDFGGQLFF
size: -; D: -; J: TRBJ2-3; V: TRBV27; DNA: TGTGCCAGCAGTCTCGCGGGACATAGCACAGATACGCAGTATTTT; CDR3: CASSLAGHSTDTQYF
size: -; D: TRBD1; J: TRBJ1-2; V: TRBV7-2; DNA: TGTGCCAGCAGCCTCCCGGCCAGGGGGGCCTATGGCTACACCTTC; CDR3: CASSLPARGAYGYTF
size: many; D: TRBD1; J: TRBJ1-5; V: TRBV6-6; DNA: TGTGCCAGCAGCCCTGGACAGGGATGGGAACAGCCCCAGCATTTT; CDR3: CASSPGQGWEQPQHF
size: -; D: -; J: TRBJ2-5; V: TRBV4-2; DNA: TGTGCCAGCAGCCCCTGGACCGAGACGGGAGAGACCCAGTACTTC; CDR3: CASSPWTETGETQYF
size: -; D: -; J: TRBJ1-4; V: TRBV20-1; DNA: TGCAGTGCTAGGGACACAGCAACTAATGAAAAACTGTTTTTT; CDR3: CSARDTATNEKLFF
size: -; D: -; J: TRBJ2-3; V: TRBV4-3; DNA: TGCGCCAGCAGCTGGACTACCACAGATACGCAGTATTTT; CDR3: CASSWTTTDTQYF
size: few; D: TRBD2; J: TRBJ2-1; V: TRBV20-1; DNA: TGCAGTGCTAGAGATCCCGGGACTACCCATTTCAATGAGCAGTTCTTC; CDR3: CSARDPGTTHFNEQFF
size: -; D: -; J: TRBJ1-1; V: TRBV6-6; DNA: TGTGCCAGCAGTTACTCTGTTGGTGGGGGTTTGAACACTGAAGCTTTCTTT; CDR3: CASSYSVGGGLNTEAFF
size: many; D: TRBD2; J: TRBJ2-1; V: TRBV5-1; DNA: TGCGCCAGCAGCCCCGGGACTAGCGGGGGGCCAAGCTCCTACAATGAGCAGTTCTTC; CDR3: CASSPGTSGGPSSYNEQFF
size: -; D: -; J: TRBJ1-4; V: TRBV29-1; DNA: TGCAGCGTTGAAGCTGGGGAGGGGCTGAGTGAAAAACTGTTTTTT; CDR3: CSVEAGEGLSEKLFF
size: few; D: -; J: TRBJ1-5; V: TRBV7-2; DNA: TGTGCCAGCAGCTTAGTAAGGGGACCCAATCAGCCCCAGCATTTT; CDR3: CASSLVRGPNQPQHF
size: -; D: -; J: TRBJ1-5; V: TRBV6-2/TRBV6-3; DNA: TGTGCCAGCAGTTACGACCTGTTTAGCAATCAGCCCCAGCATTTT; CDR3: CASSYDLFSNQPQHF
size: -; D: TRBD1; J: TRBJ2-3; V: TRBV28; DNA: TGTGCCAGCAGTAACGACAGGGGGCAAGATACGCAGTATTTT; CDR3: CASSNDRGQDTQYF
size: -; D: -; J: TRBJ2-2; V: TRBV12-3/TRBV12-4; DNA: TGTGCCAGCAGTTTAGGGGGCTCCGGGGAGCTGTTTTTT; CDR3: CASSLGGSGELFF
size: -; D: TRBD1; J: TRBJ2-7; V: TRBV29-1; DNA: TGCAGCGCCGGGACAGGGATAAACTCCTACGAGCAGTACTTC; CDR3: CSAGTGINSYEQYF
size: -; D: -; J: TRBJ2-1; V: TRBV7-9; DNA: TGTGCCAGCAGCTTAGAAGAGGGTGAGCAGTTCTTC; CDR3: CASSLEEGEQFF
size: many; D: -; J: TRBJ1-2; V: TRBV6-5; DNA: TGTGCCAGCAGCATCCAGGGAGGGGCGCAAGGCTACACCTTC; CDR3: CASSIQGGAQGYTF
size: many; D: -; J: TRBJ2-3; V: TRBV7-6; DNA: TGTGCCAGCAGCTTAGAGGGCGAATCTAGCACAGATACGCAGTATTTT; CDR3: CASSLEGESSTDTQYF
size: -; D: -; J: TRBJ2-6; V: TRBV5-6; DNA: TGTGCCAGCACCCGGGACGTCTACTCTGGGGCCAACGTCCTGACTTTC; CDR3: CASTRDVYSGANVLTF
size: few; D: TRBD1; J: TRBJ2-5; V: TRBV6-7; DNA: TGTGCCAGCAGCCCACAACAGGGGCGCCCCCAAGAGACCCAGTACTTC; CDR3: CASSPQQGRPQETQYF
size: many; D: -; J: TRBJ1-3; V: TRBV6-1; DNA: TGTGCCAACCGGGGGCCGGGAAACACCATATATTTT; CDR3: CANRGPGNTIYF